Sequencing of this T cell receptor beta chain was carried out in a study of blood T cell repertoires in COVID-19 (dated by TCRdb to the early 2020s). Regarding the complete study: Samples from collaborators originated in the United States, Italy and Spain and spanned both the acute and convalescent phases of COVID-19. The material from the prospective study consisted of cDNA or gDNA derived from T cells, B-cell-depleted T cells, or PBMCs. Subjects who had been exposed to COVID-19, were actively infected with it, or had recovered from it provided the deeply sampled blood TCRbeta repertoires that made up the dataset. The repertoires were released in a freely available public database meant as a resource for research on the immune response to SARS-CoV-2. The samples were drawn from two sources: the first 160 participants of the ongoing ImmuneRACE study, and fewer than 1,500 subjects contributed by 6 global collaborators. Sample metadata almost always included a de-identified subject ID, COVID-19 status, age in years and sex. Where HLA class I and class II types were available, the types were taken from metadata supplied by the sample provider, not from assay-based typing. The study at large found these results: The quantity of clinical and demographic metadata differed by source and by participant and was supplied without curation.

V is clipped by 2 bases and J by 3 bases, and the sequence between their germline boundaries is 10 bases long. Looking up the germline V gene yields CDR1 SQVTM and CDR2 ANQGSEA. The CDR3 covers 13 residues, taking in both the cysteine and the phenylalanine. CDR3 DNA is the only sequence kept; it has 39 bases, read in frame from the first base. Whole blood was collected in K2EDTA tubes by collaborating institutions according to the institutions' own protocols. For TCRbeta analysis, collaborators shipped samples in one of three forms: frozen whole blood, isolated PBMCs, or DNA extracted from either of those sample types. TCRbeta CDR3 regions were amplified from genomic DNA using the immunoSEQ Assay, a bias-controlled multiplex PCR. Processing in the source paper ran as follows. The number of nucleated cells in each sample was estimated from the amplification of reference gene primers within the assay. Sequence reads were collapsed and filtered to measure the absolute abundance of every unique TCRbeta CDR3 rearrangement. For each sample, productive Simpson clonality was calculated by taking the square root of Simpson's diversity index across productive rearrangements. The table comes from immuneACCESS by way of TCRdb, which keeps in-frame sequences with V and J called. Part of the clones is missing from these tables; in studies checked, under half for an unresolved V gene and the rest for unknown reasons. D and trimming come from the DNA, and the V and J calls and clone size come from that table. The sample has under 75,000 clones on record, over 70% of them singletons. Roughly 23% of the sample is taken by the ten largest.

In its sample, this clone was seen many times. The antigen it binds to is not known. Qualities for individual bases were not recorded, and no much larger clone is one base off. The rearranged chain carries TRBV29-1 and TRBJ1-1; perhaps TRBD1 is the D gene, with 5 bases matching. Sequenced material: peripheral blood. This receptor was identified in a man in his sixties with acute or convalescent COVID-19. The CDR3 region has the sequence CSVETGEDTEAFF. At the DNA level, the sequence is TGCAGCGTTGAAACGGGGGAGGACACTGAAGCTTTCTTT.